The rows below give T cell receptor beta chains drawn from one sample of a study of T cell repertoires in cytomegalovirus infection. TCRdb reanalysed the reads using MiXCR and keeps one entry per CDR3 protein. The repertoire has under 200,000 distinct CDR3 sequences, approximately 17% of them found once; the top ten carry roughly a sixth. Input material: CD8+ T cells from PBMCs. These receptor sequences come from a human donor in good health (CMV status not recorded). Some clones in this sample may be carry-over from other donors' samples. Both conserved end residues are part of each CDR3. The order of the fields is J gene, CDR3 length, V gene, D gene, CDR3 protein. A D gene is named only where the DNA matches it firmly.

>TRBJ2-2|13|TRBV7-6|-
CASSLLRAGELFF
>TRBJ2-3|15|TRBV7-2|-
CASSLDVRSTDTQYF
>TRBJ2-6|20|TRBV7-3|TRBD1
CASSLRAKGQAVSGANVLTF
>TRBJ2-3|14|TRBV2|-
CASSVGRSTDTQYF
>TRBJ1-3|14|TRBV30|-
CAWSVTASGNTIYF
>TRBJ2-1|12|TRBV6-6|-
CASSARQLEQFF
>TRBJ2-7|15|TRBV10-3|-
CAISESGQGPYEQYF
>TRBJ1-1|12|TRBV28|TRBD1
CASSFGQGEAFF
>TRBJ2-3|17|TRBV27|TRBD2
CASRPKEAGGPTDTQYF
>TRBJ2-5|15|TRBV4-1|-
CASSQDRSIQETQYF
>TRBJ2-7|13|TRBV29-1|-
CSVVGGTAYEQYF
>TRBJ2-5|15|TRBV6-5|TRBD2
CASSYGGGETETQYF
>TRBJ1-1|17|TRBV7-8|-
CASSPEGLGLMNTEAFF
>TRBJ1-1|14|TRBV7-9|-
CASSWATGPPEAFF
>TRBJ2-1|19|TRBV14|TRBD1
CASSHSAPRQGVRESEQFF
>TRBJ2-1|18|TRBV4-1|TRBD2
CASSQDGTSGGAYNEQFF
>TRBJ1-4|12|TRBV7-9|-
CASSSPREKLFF
>TRBJ1-1|14|TRBV7-8|TRBD1
CASSLRQGGTEAFF
>TRBJ1-5|15|TRBV6-1|-
CASTPPGSGSQPQHF
>TRBJ2-7|14|TRBV9|TRBD2
CASSLGGPPYEQYF
>TRBJ2-7|15|TRBV20-1|-
CSARDLEMGSYEQYF
>TRBJ2-7|12|TRBV29-1|-
CSVEKGAYEQYF
>TRBJ2-7|13|TRBV12-3/TRBV12-4|-
CASTQSGFYEQYF
>TRBJ2-5|15|TRBV7-8|TRBD2
CASSLKRGGGETQYF
>TRBJ2-6|12|TRBV6-6|-
CAAGDGANVLTF
>TRBJ2-3|15|TRBV15|TRBD2
CATSTSSGRPDTQYF
>TRBJ1-1|15|TRBV6-5|-
CASSYSPVMNTEAFF
>TRBJ2-2|17|TRBV9|TRBD2
CASSVGTSGGYTGELFF
>TRBJ1-2|15|TRBV12-3/TRBV12-4|-
CASSIRRESFYGYTF
>TRBJ2-7|15|TRBV6-1|-
CASSYETASSYEQYF
>TRBJ1-5|17|TRBV6-2/TRBV6-3|TRBD1
CASSYRWGQGAGQPQHF
>TRBJ1-2|14|TRBV7-9|TRBD1
CASSSRDRRYGYTF
>TRBJ2-7|11|TRBV6-2/TRBV6-3|-
CASGMRGEQYF
>TRBJ1-2|14|TRBV24-1|-
CATSDEENNYGYTF
>TRBJ2-2|16|TRBV7-9|-
CASSLRSAPNTGELFF
>TRBJ2-3|16|TRBV7-8|-
CASSIRARLTQITQYF